The T cell receptor (beta chain) described here comes from a study of beta chain features in type 1 diabetes. Every isolated RNA sample was fully reverse transcribed, so sequencing captured expressed TCRB transcripts. Data came from immunoSEQ multiplex PCR; TCRdb stores just in-frame clones and leaves some out. Of over 300,000 clones in the sample, less than 9.5% were seen once. This clone has more than one count but fewer than ten. The sequenced sample was central memory CD4+ T cells from blood. The source of this sequence is a young woman in good health.

In DNA, the CDR3 is TGTGCCAGCAGTTTGCTGGGTATGGGTACAGATACGCAGTATTTT. The encoded protein is CASSLLGMGTDTQYF. The chain employs TRBV27 and TRBJ2-3, with D hard to call. The CDR3 consists of 15 residues. V gave up 3 bases and J gave up 3 bases, with 13 bases separating them. Germline assignment: CDR1 MNHEY and CDR2 SMNVEV (reference sequence).